A single sample gave rise to the 28 T cell receptor beta chains below, sequenced in a study of PD-L1 blockade in urothelial cancer. Method: immunoSEQ multiplex PCR; TCRdb's copy keeps in-frame clones and lacks some. The sample consists of 35,000 to 40,000 clones, around four fifths of them appearing once. Time point noted: pretreatment peripheral blood. The starting material was PBMCs, obtained around atezolizumab (anti-PD-L1) treatment. All receptors come from an elderly man with urothelial cancer.

The V gene is TRBV28, the J gene TRBJ2-7; 13 bases align to TRBD2. J lost 7 bases, V lost 5 bases, and 8 bases had no gene match. Germline values: CDR1 MDHEN, CDR2 SYDVKM. The CDR3 extends over 15 amino acids. The DNA of the CDR3 is TGTGCCAGCAGTCATCGGACTAGCGGGAGAGGAGAGCAGTACTTC. Encoded protein: CASSHRTSGRGEQYF.

The chain carries TRBV4-3 and TRBJ2-7; 10 bases line up with TRBD1. This CDR3 region has 16 residues. Per germline, CDR1 LGHNA and CDR2 YSLEER. Germline trimming cut 4 bases from V and 5 bases from J; bases unmatched to any gene: 11. For the CDR3, the DNA is TGCGCCAGCAGCCTAGTGGGGGGACAGGGGAGGCACGAGCAGTACTTC. Encoded protein: CASSLVGGQGRHEQYF.

The chain uses TRBV4-1 and TRBJ2-5; D is possibly TRBD2 (5 bases). Germline-derived CDR1 and CDR2 are MGHRA and YSYEKL. V was pared by 4 bases and J by 5 bases, with 14 bases between. The CDR3 has 14 residues. CDR3 protein: CASSPYDYGETQYF. The CDR3 DNA is TGCGCCAGCAGCCCCTACGACTATGGGGAGACCCAGTACTTC.

The chain combines TRBV5-1 with TRBJ1-1, with D unresolved. CDR3 length: 14 residues. V was pared by 4 bases and J by 1 base, with 11 bases between. Germline lookup yields CDR1 SGHRS and CDR2 YFSETQ. CDR3 bases: TGCGCCAGCAGCCTGGGTGCGGGGAACACTGAAGCTTTCTTT. Translation gives CASSLGAGNTEAFF.

The chain couples TRBV5-6 to TRBJ1-5, with 8 bases lining up with TRBD1. Per germline, CDR1 SGHDT and CDR2 YYEEEE. J was trimmed by 4 bases and V by 4 bases; bases with no gene match: 7. This CDR3 is built from 15 residues. This chain's CDR3 is CASSQRQGLNQPQHF. Here the CDR3 DNA reads TGTGCCAGCAGCCAAAGACAGGGGCTTAATCAGCCCCAGCATTTT. Full variable domain (remainder filled in from reference TRBV5-6 and TRBJ1-5): DAGVTQSPTHLIKTRGQQVTLRCSPKSGHDTVSWYQQALGQGPQFIFQYYEEEERQRGNFPDRFSGHQFPNYSSELNVNALLLGDSALYLCASSQRQGLNQPQHFGDGTRLSIL.

CDR3 region: CASRIPGLKPQAPPADTQYF. DNA for the CDR3: TGTGCCAGCAGGATCCCGGGACTAAAACCTCAAGCCCCCCCGGCAGATACGCAGTATTTT. V usage is TRBV21-1 and J usage is TRBJ2-3; the D call in the table, TRBD2, was not verified against the DNA. TRBV21-1 is an annotated pseudogene. There are 20 residues in the CDR3.

This rearrangement joins TRBV10-3 to TRBJ1-2, with no clear D. Germline CDR1 ENHRY, CDR2 SYGVKD. V lost 6 bases and J 8 bases, leaving 16 bases between the germline ends. The CDR3 is 13 residues long. The CDR3 DNA reads TGTGCCATCAGGGATGAGGGTTCTTGGGGCTACACCTTC. This translates into CAIRDEGSWGYTF.

The V and J genes are TRBV5-1 and TRBJ2-3; TRBD2 matches 8 bases. In germline, CDR1 is SGHRS, CDR2 YFSETQ. The CDR3 is 14 residues long. V lost 2 bases and J lost 1; bases outside the gene matches: 0. In DNA form, the CDR3 reads TGCGCCAGCAGCTTTAGCGGGGGCACAGATACGCAGTATTTT. Its protein product is CASSFSGGTDTQYF.

The chain couples TRBV4-2 to TRBJ1-1; weak D call: TRBD1 (5 bases). CDR1 is LGHNA, CDR2 YNFKEQ, per germline. V was cut by 0 bases and J by 7 bases, with 9 bases left in between. The length of the CDR3 is 13 residues. CDR3 sequence (DNA): TGTGCCAGCAGCCAAGATGCGGGGGGTGAAGCTTTCTTT. It encodes CASSQDAGGEAFF.

The chain carries TRBV6-6 and TRBJ2-3, with 7 nucleotides matching TRBD2. Germline CDR1 reads MNHNY; CDR2 reads SVGAGI (reference sequence). CDR3 length: 14 residues. The junction had 6 bases not matched to a gene; V was cut back by 6 bases and J by 3 bases. CDR3 in amino acids: CASSLPGGTDTQYF. The CDR3 DNA sequence: TGTGCCAGCAGCCTTCCGGGGGGAACAGATACGCAGTATTTT.

The rearrangement joins TRBV5-1 to TRBJ1-6; 7 bases match TRBD1. The CDR3 has 14 amino acids. Germline V gene sequence: CDR1 SGHRS, CDR2 YFSETQ. V lost 4 bases to trimming and J lost 10 bases; unmatched junction nucleotides: 8. CDR3 residues: CASSANRGGSPLHF. CDR3 nucleotide sequence: TGCGCCAGCAGCGCTAACAGGGGAGGCTCACCCCTCCACTTT.

This sequence joins TRBV27 and TRBJ2-7; 7 bases align to TRBD1. V lost 8 bases, J lost 3 bases, and 10 bases stayed unmatched. The CDR3 loop spans 14 amino acids. The V gene's germline CDR1 is MNHEY and CDR2 SMNVEV (reference sequence). The CDR3 reads CASSPLGQSYEQYF. CDR3 in DNA: TGTGCCAGCTCCCCCCTGGGACAGAGCTACGAGCAGTACTTC.

The rearrangement joins TRBV10-1 to TRBJ2-3; D is possibly TRBD2 (5 bases). Germline V CDR1 and CDR2: WNHNN, SYGVQD (reference sequence). The CDR3 has 14 amino acids. Trimming removed 5 bases at V and 0 bases at J, with 9 bases between. CDR3 protein: CASSSRRSTDTQYF. In nucleotides, the CDR3 is TGCGCCAGCAGTTCGCGGAGGAGCACAGATACGCAGTATTTT.

V usage is TRBV7-2 and J usage is TRBJ2-5; possibly TRBD1 for D (6 bases). The germline gives CDR1 SGHTA, CDR2 FQGNSA. V gave up 1 base and J gave up 13 bases, with 16 bases separating them. This CDR3 is built from 13 residues. CDR3 sequence (DNA): TGTGCCAGCAGCTTAGAACCGGGCCCCAGGGGGTACTTC. This codes for CASSLEPGPRGYF.

In this sample, this clone turned up once. The V gene is TRBV9, the J gene TRBJ2-3; TRBD2 aligns across 13 bases. The CDR3 is 16 amino acids. Germline lookup yields CDR1 SGDLS and CDR2 YYNGEE. V shed 1 base and J 5 bases; nucleotides not matched to a gene: 4. CDR3 residues: CASSVQGLAGKDTQYF. The CDR3 region has the DNA TGTGCCAGCAGCGTACAGGGACTAGCGGGAAAAGATACGCAGTATTTT.

J is TRBJ1-4 and V is TRBV21-1; TRBD1, the table's D call, was not compared with the DNA. TRBV21-1 is labeled a pseudogene. This CDR3 spans 16 amino acids. The CDR3 protein is CASSPRRQGRDEKLFF. The CDR3, as DNA: TGTGCCAGCAGCCCCCGACGACAGGGTAGGGATGAAAAACTGTTTTTT.

J is TRBJ1-5 and V is TRBV18, with a tentative D call TRBD1 (5 bases). V shed 2 bases and J shed 5 bases, with 7 bases lying between them. This CDR3 contains 13 residues. CDR1 and CDR2 (germline): KGHSH, LQKENI. The CDR3 loop reads CASSPSGDQPQHF. The CDR3 nucleotides are TGTGCCAGCTCACCATCGGGGGATCAGCCCCAGCATTTT.

The rearrangement uses TRBV18 and TRBJ1-1; D is possibly TRBD1 (5 bases). Deletions cut 1 base from V and 2 bases from J, with 8 bases between. Germline loops: CDR1 KGHSH, CDR2 LQKENI. The CDR3 covers 14 residues. The CDR3 nucleotides read TGTGCCAGCTCACCACGGGGGGTTAACACTGAAGCTTTCTTT. Protein: CASSPRGVNTEAFF.

This clone was seen just once. V usage is TRBV5-1 and J usage is TRBJ2-7; D is ambiguous. In germline, CDR1 is SGHRS, CDR2 YFSETQ. CDR3 length: 12 residues. V lost 4 bases to trimming and J lost 0 bases, with 5 bases between them. The CDR3 protein is CASSISSYEQYF. The CDR3 nucleotides read TGCGCCAGCAGCATCTCCTCCTACGAGCAGTACTTC.

The rearrangement uses TRBV28 and TRBJ1-2; D possibly corresponds to TRBD1 (6 bases). In germline, CDR1 is MDHEN, CDR2 SYDVKM. The CDR3 sequence is 13 residues long. Trimming left V 3 bases short and J 1 base short, with 6 bases between. CDR3 sequence reads: CASSLDSNYGYTF. Here the CDR3 DNA reads TGTGCCAGCAGTTTGGACAGTAACTATGGCTACACCTTC.

V usage is TRBV5-4 and J usage is TRBJ1-2; tentatively, D is TRBD1 (6 bases). This CDR3 is built from 14 residues. V lost 4 bases and J lost 8, with 18 bases in between. Germline loops: CDR1 SGHNT, CDR2 YYREEE (reference sequence). The CDR3 loop reads CASSIQGRKEGYTF. The CDR3 region has the DNA TGTGCCAGCAGCATACAGGGACGCAAGGAAGGCTACACCTTC.

The V call is TRBV6-6, the J call TRBJ2-1; 7 nucleotides align to TRBD2. The J segment lost 0 bases and the V segment lost 6 bases, leaving 8 bases of the junction unmatched. In germline, CDR1 is MNHNY, CDR2 SVGAGI (reference sequence). CDR3 length: 16 amino acids. The CDR3 loop is CASSRSGPGSYNEQFF. In DNA form, the CDR3 reads TGTGCCAGCAGCCGTAGCGGGCCGGGCTCCTACAATGAGCAGTTCTTC.

This clone has a handful of counts. The rearrangement joins TRBV19 to TRBJ2-7; possible D gene TRBD2, 5 bases. This CDR3 comprises 13 residues. Germline lookup yields CDR1 LNHDA and CDR2 SQIVND (reference sequence). V lost 7 bases, J lost 0 bases, and 10 bases lay in between. In nucleotides, the CDR3 is TGTGCCAGTATGTCGGGGTACTCCTACGAGCAGTACTTC. It specifies CASMSGYSYEQYF.

The chain uses TRBV27 and TRBJ2-1; D is perhaps TRBD1 (7 bases). Germline CDR1 and CDR2: MNHEY and SMNVEV (reference sequence). The CDR3 runs to 22 residues. Trimming took 6 bases from V and 1 from J, leaving 34 bases between them. In nucleotides, the CDR3 is TGTGCCAGCAGCCCATGCGGGACAGAACCGGGGACCAGACCAACTTCCTACAATGAGCAGTTCTTC. Its translation: CASSPCGTEPGTRPTSYNEQFF.

The chain links TRBV2 to TRBJ2-5; D is perhaps TRBD1 (6 bases). The CDR3 runs to 13 residues. The V end was cut by 10 bases, the J end by 2 bases, with 14 bases between. Germline CDR1 is SNHLY and CDR2 is FYNNEI. CDR3 amino acids: CATVGADQETQYF. The CDR3 nucleotides read TGTGCCACAGTGGGGGCAGATCAAGAGACCCAGTACTTC. The full variable domain, with the rest looked up from reference TRBV2 and TRBJ2-5, is EPEVTQTPSHQVTQMGQEVILRCVPISNHLYFYWYRQILGQKVEFLVSFYNNEISEKSEIFDDQFSVERPDGSNFTLKIRSTKLEDSAMYFCATVGADQETQYFGPGTRLLVL.

The chain has TRBV13 and TRBJ1-4; possible D gene TRBD1, 6 bases. Trimming took 6 bases from V and 4 from J, leaving 21 bases between them. This CDR3 contains 17 residues. Germline V lookup: CDR1 PRHDT, CDR2 FYEKMQ (reference sequence). The CDR3 here is CASRAVRLGALNEKLFF. The CDR3 bases are TGTGCCAGCAGAGCCGTTAGGTTGGGGGCTCTTAATGAAAAACTGTTTTTT.

This clone has only a few counts. The chain employs TRBV18 and TRBJ2-1, with 9 bases fitting TRBD2. J gave up 5 bases and V 2 bases, and 13 bases lay outside the gene matches. CDR1 is KGHSH and CDR2 is LQKENI in the germline V gene. This CDR3 spans 18 amino acids. In DNA form, the CDR3 reads TGTGCCAGCTCACCATTTAGTGTAGCGGGAGTAGGGGACAATGAGCAGTTCTTC. This gives the protein CASSPFSVAGVGDNEQFF.

The chain employs TRBV30 and TRBJ1-3, with a tentative D call TRBD1 (6 bases). V was pared by 5 bases and J by 0 bases, with 14 bases between. The CDR3 loop spans 15 amino acids. Per germline, CDR1 GTSNPN and CDR2 SVGIG (reference sequence). DNA for the CDR3: TGTGCCTGGCGTGCACAGGGAATCTCTGGAAACACCATATATTTT. This sequence encodes CAWRAQGISGNTIYF. The full variable domain, with the rest looked up from reference TRBV30 and TRBJ1-3, is SQTIHQWPATLVQPVGSPLSLECTVEGTSNPNLYWYRQAAGRGLQLLFYSVGIGQISSEVPQNLSASRPQDRQFILSSKKLLLSDSGFYLCAWRAQGISGNTIYFGEGSWLTVV.